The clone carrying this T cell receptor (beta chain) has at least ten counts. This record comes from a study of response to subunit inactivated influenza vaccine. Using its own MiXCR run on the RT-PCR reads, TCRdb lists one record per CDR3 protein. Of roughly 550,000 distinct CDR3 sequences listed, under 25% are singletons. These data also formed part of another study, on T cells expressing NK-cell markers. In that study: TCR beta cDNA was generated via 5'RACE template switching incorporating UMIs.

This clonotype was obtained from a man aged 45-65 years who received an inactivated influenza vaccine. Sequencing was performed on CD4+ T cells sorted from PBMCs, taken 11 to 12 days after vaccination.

The CDR3 spells CATRSPPVENTEAFF. DNA for the CDR3: TGTGCCACCAGGTCCCCTCCGGTAGAGAACACTGAAGCTTTCTTT. The V gene is TRBV15, the J gene TRBJ1-1; D is ambiguous. CDR1 and CDR2 (germline): LNHNV, YYDKDF (reference sequence). CDR3 size: 15 residues. Between the trimmed V and J ends, which lost 6 bases and 1 base, there was a span of 15 bases.